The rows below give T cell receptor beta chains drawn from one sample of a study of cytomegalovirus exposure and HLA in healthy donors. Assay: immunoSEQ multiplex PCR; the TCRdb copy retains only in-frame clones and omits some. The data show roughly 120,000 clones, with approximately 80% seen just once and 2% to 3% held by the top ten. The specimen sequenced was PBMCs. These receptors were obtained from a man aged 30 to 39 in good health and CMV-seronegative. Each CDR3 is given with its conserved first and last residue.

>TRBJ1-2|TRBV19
CASSIAARDRVPNGYTF
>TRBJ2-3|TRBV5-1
CASRIGTSAWEDTQYF
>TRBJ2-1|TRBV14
CASSQSAGGYNEQFF
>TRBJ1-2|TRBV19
CASSTGGSNYGYTF
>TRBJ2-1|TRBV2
CASSGRRDEQFF
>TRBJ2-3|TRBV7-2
CASSLGGRPQYF
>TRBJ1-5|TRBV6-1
CASRPVAGSNQPQHF
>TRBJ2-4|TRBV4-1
CASSQGLAGGVNIQYF
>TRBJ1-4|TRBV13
CASQKSGGQYEKLFF
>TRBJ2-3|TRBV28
CASSLFGVQDTQYF
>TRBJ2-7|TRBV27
CASSFSLAGYEQYF
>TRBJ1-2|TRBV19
CASSIEILGGYTF
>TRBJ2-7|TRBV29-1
CSVEDSYEQYF
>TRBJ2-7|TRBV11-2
CASSLGGSAVYEQYF
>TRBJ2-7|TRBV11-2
CASSRPTTRGQGSVYEQYF
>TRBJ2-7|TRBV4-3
CASSQHFLAGEFSYEQYF
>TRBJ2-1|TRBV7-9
CASILTGPYNEQFF
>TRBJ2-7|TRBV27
CASSLIAVSSYEQYF
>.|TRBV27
CASSLSTDYEQYF
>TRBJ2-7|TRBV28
CATSLAGAAEQYF
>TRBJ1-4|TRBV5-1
CASSLGQTTNEKLFF
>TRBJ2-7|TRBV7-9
CASSFSGSTYEQYF
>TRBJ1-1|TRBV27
CASSLSQYTEAFF
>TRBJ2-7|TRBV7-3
CASSLTGQGGHEQYF
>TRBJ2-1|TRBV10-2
CASSDRTSRYRNEQFF
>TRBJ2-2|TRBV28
CASKDGGTGELFF
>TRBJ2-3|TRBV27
CASSLVVADTQYF
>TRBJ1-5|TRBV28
CASSPGTGYQPQHF
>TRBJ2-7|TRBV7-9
CASSFGLATEQYF
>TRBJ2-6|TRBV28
CASSLGLAGSSGANVLTF
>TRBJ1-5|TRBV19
CASSVWSGGKQPQHF
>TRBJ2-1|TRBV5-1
CASSVPVSSYNEQFF